This TCR beta chain is from a study of blood T cell repertoires in COVID-19. On the study more broadly: T cells, B-cell-depleted T cells, or PBMCs supplied cDNA or gDNA.

The CDR3 is 16 amino acids long, termini counted. Germline CDR1 reads SGHKS; CDR2 reads YYEKEE (reference sequence). As originally analysed: Reference gene primer amplification gave estimated nucleated cell counts. Assay: immunoSEQ multiplex PCR; the TCRdb copy retains only in-frame clones and omits some. The V and J calls and clone size are taken from that table; D and trimming were inferred from the DNA. The data hold 35,000 to 45,000 clones, with around 80% observed a single time. As to this clone: The limits of the CDR3 on the DNA are not certain, so only TCRdb's listed CDR3 is given.

The clonotype originates from a man aged 55 to 69 with acute or convalescent COVID-19. The source material was peripheral blood. The rearrangement joins TRBV5-5 to TRBJ1-2; the table's D call, TRBD1, was not checked against the DNA. The CDR3 spells CASSLALFGQGYGYTF.